A single sample gave rise to the 16 T cell receptor beta chains below, sequenced in a study of blood T cell repertoires in COVID-19. Assay: immunoSEQ multiplex PCR; the TCRdb copy retains only in-frame clones and omits some. The table has about 41,000 clones, about 80% seen once. The sequenced material came from peripheral blood. The origin of the receptors is a woman at least 80 years old with acute or convalescent COVID-19.

V is TRBV7-9 and J is TRBJ2-3; 9 bases fit TRBD2. Germline V gives CDR1 SEHNR, CDR2 FQNEAQ (reference sequence). This CDR3 has 14 residues. The V segment lost 5 bases and the J segment 5 bases; nucleotides outside the gene matches: 5. The CDR3 DNA is TGTGCCAGCAGCCCTGGACTAGCGCGAGATACGCAGTATTTT. Translating it yields CASSPGLARDTQYF. Combining the CDR3 with reference TRBV7-9 and TRBJ2-3 gives the whole variable domain DTGVSQNPRHKITKRGQNVTFRCDPISEHNRLYWYRQTLGQGPEFLTYFQNEAQLEKSRLLSDRFSAERPKGSFSTLEIQRTEQGDSAMYLCASSPGLARDTQYFGPGTRLTVL.

V gene TRBV19 combines with J gene TRBJ1-5, with D maybe TRBD1 (5 bases). The germline V and J ends were trimmed by 5 bases and 2 bases, with 13 bases remaining between them. This CDR3 has 15 residues. Per germline, CDR1 LNHDA and CDR2 SQIVND (reference sequence). The CDR3 DNA is TGTGCCAGTAGTCAAGGGGAACGGGGCAATCAGCCCCAGCATTTT. Protein product: CASSQGERGNQPQHF.

The V call is TRBV28, the J call TRBJ2-6; 9 bases fit TRBD1. The germline gives CDR1 MDHEN, CDR2 SYDVKM. The V gene end was trimmed by 5 bases and the J gene end by 0 bases; junction bases not matched to a gene: 8. The CDR3 covers 18 residues. CDR3 DNA: TGTGCCAGCAGTCCTTCCGGACAGGGGAGCTCTGGGGCCAACGTCCTGACTTTC. Translation gives CASSPSGQGSSGANVLTF.

The V and J genes are TRBV18 and TRBJ1-1; D is uncertain. CDR1 is KGHSH and CDR2 is LQKENI in the germline V gene. The CDR3 totals 12 residues. The V gene lost 6 bases and the J gene lost 1 base, with 6 bases spanning the gap. The CDR3 here is CASSTQNTEAFF. Written as DNA, the CDR3 is TGTGCCAGCTCGACTCAGAACACTGAAGCTTTCTTT.

In its sample, this clone was seen a few times. The chain recombines TRBV6-2 or TRBV6-3 with TRBJ1-1, with D possibly being TRBD1 (5 bases). The CDR3 loop spans 15 amino acids. V shed 6 bases and J shed 6 bases, with 20 bases lying between them. Germline V gives CDR1 MNHEY, CDR2 SVGEGT. DNA for the CDR3: TGTGCCAGCAGCCTAACCGCCGGGACTCGGGCTGAAGCTTTCTTT. Its protein product is CASSLTAGTRAEAFF.

J is TRBJ1-3 and V is TRBV19, with D uncertain. Germline assignment: CDR1 LNHDA and CDR2 SQIVND (reference sequence). This CDR3 is 16 amino acids long. V shed 4 bases and J shed 0 bases, with 13 bases lying between them. The CDR3, as DNA: TGTGCCAGTAGTAGCGGCACTGGCTCCTCTGGAAACACCATATATTTT. It codes for CASSSGTGSSGNTIYF.

About this clone itself: Other DNA sequences from this sample encode an identical CDR3 as well. The V call is TRBV11-2, the J call TRBJ2-7; D possibly corresponds to TRBD1 (6 bases). CDR3 size: 11 residues. In germline, CDR1 is SGHAT, CDR2 FQNNGV. Trimming pared 5 bases from V and 4 bases from J, leaving 6 bases between. Written as DNA, the CDR3 is TGTGCCAGCAGCAGGGGGTACGAGCAGTACTTC. This encodes CASSRGYEQYF.

The V call is TRBV7-2, the J call TRBJ1-4, with 7 bases identical to TRBD1. The CDR3 extends over 14 amino acids. V gave up 1 base and J gave up 8 bases; unmatched junction bases: 4. Germline V lookup: CDR1 SGHTA, CDR2 FQGNSA. In nucleotides, the CDR3 is TGTGCCAGCAGCTTAGACGCAGGGGGGGAAAAACTGTTTTTT. It codes for CASSLDAGGEKLFF.

This clone is a singleton in its sample. V is TRBV24-1 and J is TRBJ1-1, with a weak D call TRBD1 (6 bases). The V end lost 3 bases, the J end lost 3 bases, and 22 bases lay between the germline ends. The CDR3 extends over 18 amino acids. CDR1 KGHDR and CDR2 SFDVKD come from the germline V gene. CDR3 region: CATSDRDTKPSRDTEAFF. CDR3 in DNA: TGTGCCACCAGTGATCGGGACACCAAGCCATCGAGGGACACTGAAGCTTTCTTT.

The V and J genes are TRBV10-3 and TRBJ1-6, with D possibly TRBD1 on 5 matching bases. In germline, CDR1 is ENHRY, CDR2 SYGVKD. This CDR3 contains 14 residues. Trimming stripped 10 bases from V and 5 bases from J, with 15 bases between. CDR3 in amino acids: CATLQADHNSPLHF. In DNA form, the CDR3 reads TGTGCCACATTACAGGCGGATCATAATTCACCCCTCCACTTT.

The chain employs TRBV3-1 (or the pseudogene TRBV3-2) and TRBJ1-6, with 10 positions matching TRBD1. J lost 0 bases, V lost 5 bases, and 7 bases had no gene match. This CDR3 is 18 amino acids long. Germline assignment: CDR1 LGHDT and CDR2 YNNKEL (reference sequence). The CDR3 region is CASSTRTGGSSYNSPLHF. DNA of the CDR3: TGTGCCAGCAGCACCCGGACAGGGGGTAGCTCCTATAATTCACCCCTCCACTTT.

This chain joins TRBV11-2 and TRBJ1-1, with D possibly TRBD1 on 5 matching bases. This CDR3 has 17 residues. V lost 3 bases to trimming and J lost 0 bases, with 17 bases between them. The germline V gene encodes CDR1 SGHAT and CDR2 FQNNGV. This chain's CDR3 is CASSLQGQVLVNTEAFF. In DNA, the CDR3 is TGTGCCAGCAGCTTGCAGGGCCAAGTCCTCGTGAACACTGAAGCTTTCTTT.

The CDR3 spells CASTQPGGTYNEQFF. CDR3 DNA sequence: TGTGCCAGCACCCAGCCGGGGGGCACCTACAATGAGCAGTTCTTC. The genes are TRBV5-4 and TRBJ2-1; D is perhaps TRBD2 (7 bases). CDR1 and CDR2 (germline): SGHNT, YYREEE (reference sequence). The CDR3 covers 15 residues. V lost 6 bases to trimming and J lost 2 bases, with 15 bases between them. The whole variable domain, remainder taken from reference TRBV5-4 and TRBJ2-1, is ETGVTQSPTHLIKTRGQQVTLRCSSQSGHNTVSWYQQALGQGPQFIFQYYREEENGRGNFPPRFSGLQFPNYSSELNVNALELDDSALYLCASTQPGGTYNEQFFGPGTRLTVL.

The chain employs TRBV19 and TRBJ2-7, with 7 bases matching TRBD2. CDR1 and CDR2 from the germline V gene are LNHDA and SQIVND (reference sequence). The CDR3 consists of 14 residues. Trimming removed 7 bases from V and 1 base from J; junction bases left unmatched: 7. This CDR3 reads CASTLGLPSYEQYF. CDR3 sequence (DNA): TGTGCCAGTACCCTGGGACTACCATCCTACGAGCAGTACTTC. The full variable domain, in which reference TRBV19 and TRBJ2-7 provide the parts outside the CDR3, is DGGITQSPKYLFRKEGQNVTLSCEQNLNHDAMYWYRQDPGQGLRLIYYSQIVNDFQKGDIAEGYSVSREKKESFPLTVTSAQKNPTAFYLCASTLGLPSYEQYFGPGTRLTVT.

This chain joins TRBV7-2 and TRBJ1-6; D remains ambiguous. In germline, CDR1 is SGHTA, CDR2 FQGNSA. The CDR3 contains 15 residues. Trimming removed 11 bases from V and 4 bases from J, with 18 bases in between. The CDR3 sequence is CAVTRPGLYNSPLHF. In DNA form, the CDR3 reads TGTGCCGTCACCCGCCCCGGGTTATATAATTCACCCCTCCACTTT.

The chain joins TRBV11-3 to TRBJ2-3; TRBD1 matches 8 bases. V was clipped by 5 bases and J by 9 bases; unmatched bases: 7. In germline, CDR1 is SGHNT, CDR2 YENEEA. This CDR3 spans 13 amino acids. In DNA, the CDR3 is TGTGCCAGCAGCCCCGGACAGGGCGACACGCAGTATTTT. Translated: CASSPGQGDTQYF.